The present T cell receptor (beta chain) was sequenced within a study of cytomegalovirus exposure and HLA in healthy donors. Worth noting for this clone: Its antigen is as yet unknown.

The CDR3 has 14 residues. Trimming cost V 6 bases and J 3 bases, with 15 bases left between them. Germline loops: CDR1 SQVTM, CDR2 ANQGSEA. Study findings and constraints: When a later analysis was performed, an Asian-associated ancestry cluster reportedly had fewer N-insertions than the 666-donor mean. Using the classifier, cytomegalovirus status was reportedly diagnosed with high specificity and sensitivity. Association of 16,951 TCR beta sequences with HLA alleles was found at 0.05 false discovery rate in a later analysis.

Use of 60 Vbeta and 13 Jbeta primers characterized the PCR. The repertoire was sequenced with immunoSEQ multiplex PCR; TCRdb's copy has only in-frame clones and lacks some. Of 150,000 to 200,000 clones listed, roughly 73% are singletons. The sequencing sample was made of PBMCs. This sequence was found in a man aged 18 to 35 in good health and CMV-seropositive. This sequence joins TRBV29-1 and TRBJ1-3; TRBD1 might be the D (5 bases). CDR3 amino acids: CSVLGGILGNTIYF. Written as DNA, the CDR3 is TGCAGCGTCCTCGGGGGAATACTTGGAAACACCATATATTTT. The whole variable domain, filled in from reference TRBV29-1 and TRBJ1-3, reads SAVISQKPSRDICQRGTSLTIQCQVDSQVTMMFWYRQQPGQSLTLIATANQGSEATYESGFVIDKFPISRPNLTFSTLTVSNMSPEDSSIYLCSVLGGILGNTIYFGEGSWLTVV.